These 18 T cell receptor beta chains originate from one sample sequenced in a study of molecular identifiers for immune sequencing clone quantification. One entry per CDR3 protein results from TCRdb running MiXCR on the PCR reads. The sample has under 650,000 distinct CDR3 sequences, just under 20% seen once. Sequencing input: naive CD8+ T cells from blood, with Jurkat cell RNA spiked in. As to subset: FACS-sorted CD8+CD4-CCR7+CD45RA+ naive T cells. These receptor sequences come from a human donor in good health. Some libraries in this study had Jurkat cell RNA spiked in.

This clonotype was seen only a few times. V and J are TRBV4-1 and TRBJ2-2, with a tentative D call TRBD2 (6 bases). V was trimmed by 4 bases and J by 2 bases, leaving 26 bases between them. The CDR3 length is 20 residues. Germline assignment: CDR1 MGHRA and CDR2 YSYEKL. The CDR3 loop is CASSLNTPRAGGINTGELFF. The CDR3 bases are TGCGCCAGCAGCCTTAATACGCCTAGGGCGGGCGGGATTAACACCGGGGAGCTGTTTTTT.

The table lists this clonotype with many counts. The genes are TRBV28 and TRBJ1-1; D not resolved. Trimming removed 8 bases at V and 4 bases at J, with 11 bases between. Germline CDR1 reads MDHEN; CDR2 reads SYDVKM. CDR3 length: 12 residues. In DNA form, the CDR3 reads TGTGCCAGCCGAGAGGCAAGCACTGAAGCTTTCTTT. Translation: CASREASTEAFF.

This clonotype appeared a few times. The gene calls are TRBV7-9 and TRBJ2-7; no clear D. Germline values: CDR1 SEHNR, CDR2 FQNEAQ (reference sequence). V lost 5 bases and J lost 5, with 10 bases in between. The CDR3 totals 12 residues. CDR3 protein: CASSRDLDEQYF. The CDR3 coding sequence is TGTGCCAGCAGCCGAGACCTGGACGAGCAGTACTTC. Supplemented by reference TRBV7-9 and TRBJ2-7, the full variable domain reads DTGVSQNPRHKITKRGQNVTFRCDPISEHNRLYWYRQTLGQGPEFLTYFQNEAQLEKSRLLSDRFSAERPKGSFSTLEIQRTEQGDSAMYLCASSRDLDEQYFGPGTRLTVT.

This clonotype was found many times. The chain has TRBV7-9 and TRBJ2-7; D is perhaps TRBD1 (5 bases). This CDR3 has 14 amino acids. V lost 4 bases, J lost 4 bases, and 14 bases lay in between. Germline V gives CDR1 SEHNR, CDR2 FQNEAQ (reference sequence). DNA of the CDR3: TGTGCCAGCAGCTCGCAGGGTATAGGGTACGAGCAGTACTTC. Amino acid sequence: CASSSQGIGYEQYF.

The genes are TRBV4-2 and TRBJ2-1; 11 bases align to TRBD2. The CDR3 sequence is 16 residues long. Germline CDR1 reads LGHNA; CDR2 reads YNFKEQ. J was trimmed by 6 bases and V by 6 bases; bases with no gene match: 10. The DNA for the CDR3 is TGTGCCAGCAGACTCGAACTAGCGGGAGTCGGCAATGAGCAGTTCTTC. Translated, it gives CASRLELAGVGNEQFF.

This clonotype was observed a few times. The rearrangement joins TRBV25-1 to TRBJ2-3; D gene uncertain. V was pared by 0 bases and J by 6 bases, with 7 bases between. The CDR3 loop spans 13 amino acids. Germline V gives CDR1 MGHDK, CDR2 SYGVNS. The DNA for the CDR3 is TGTGCCAGCAGTGAATACCACGGGGATACGCAGTATTTT. It encodes CASSEYHGDTQYF.

This clonotype was seen at least ten times. V usage is TRBV5-1 and J usage is TRBJ1-1; D is perhaps TRBD1 (6 bases). Trimming removed 4 bases from V and 4 bases from J, with 20 bases in between. This CDR3 region has 16 residues. Germline CDR1 is SGHRS and CDR2 is YFSETQ. The CDR3 DNA reads TGCGCCAGCAGCCCGGGGACATCCCCGTTCCTCACTGAAGCTTTCTTT. It yields the protein CASSPGTSPFLTEAFF.

In the case of this clonotype: A read error may be the cause here, since a much bigger clone is one base away. The chain combines TRBV4-3 with TRBJ2-7; D possibly corresponds to TRBD1 (6 bases). The germline V gene encodes CDR1 LGHNA and CDR2 YSLEER. There are 17 residues in the CDR3. The CDR3 region has the DNA TGCGCCAGCAGCCAAGTGGTTAGCAGGGGCGGATCCTACGGGCAGTACTTC. Translated, it gives CASSQVVSRGGSYGQYF.

This clonotype was seen once. J is TRBJ2-3 and V is TRBV19, with 9 bases lining up with TRBD2. With 3 bases clipped from V and 5 bases from J, the junction kept 12 bases outside the gene matches. This CDR3 has 17 amino acids. Germline V gene lookup returns CDR1 LNHDA and CDR2 SQIVND (reference sequence). The CDR3 spells CASSIASGGRAIDTQYF. Here the CDR3 DNA reads TGTGCCAGTAGTATCGCAAGTGGCGGGAGGGCCATAGATACGCAGTATTTT. Complete variable domain (other parts from reference TRBV19 and TRBJ2-3): DGGITQSPKYLFRKEGQNVTLSCEQNLNHDAMYWYRQDPGQGLRLIYYSQIVNDFQKGDIAEGYSVSREKKESFPLTVTSAQKNPTAFYLCASSIASGGRAIDTQYFGPGTRLTVL.

This clonotype was seen repeatedly, ten times or more. This chain joins TRBV2 and TRBJ2-6; D is ambiguous. Per the germline V gene, CDR1 is SNHLY and CDR2 is FYNNEI. The CDR3 loop spans 17 amino acids. The ends were cut back, 0 bases at V and 0 bases at J, with 9 bases in the middle. CDR3 sequence: CASSEAEAYSGANVLTF. In nucleotides, the CDR3 is TGTGCCAGCAGTGAAGCCGAGGCGTACTCTGGGGCCAACGTCCTGACTTTC.

This clonotype was picked up many times. This chain links TRBV20-1 with TRBJ2-4; TRBD2 might be the D (6 bases). The V end was cut by 6 bases, the J end by 3 bases, with 18 bases between. Germline lookup yields CDR1 DFQATT and CDR2 SNEGSKA (reference sequence). The CDR3 is made up of 15 amino acids. CDR3 region: CSATTLAPDKNIQYF. CDR3 nucleotides: TGCAGTGCCACCACGCTAGCGCCTGACAAAAACATTCAGTACTTC.

The rearrangement joins TRBV10-3 to TRBJ2-7, with 9 nucleotides matching TRBD2. V lost 4 bases, J lost 1 base, and 2 bases stayed unmatched. Germline V gene lookup returns CDR1 ENHRY and CDR2 SYGVKD. This CDR3 contains 14 residues. The CDR3 DNA reads TGTGCCATCAGTGGTAGCGGGAGTTCCTACGAGCAGTACTTC. Translation gives CAISGSGSSYEQYF.

This clonotype was recorded many times. This chain uses TRBV28 with TRBJ2-1; the D is unclear. V shed 6 bases and J shed 0 bases, with 15 bases lying between them. The CDR3 is 16 amino acids. The germline gives CDR1 MDHEN, CDR2 SYDVKM. The CDR3 DNA follows: TGTGCCAGCAGGCCCGGGCCGCGAAGCTCCTACAATGAGCAGTTCTTC. Its protein is CASRPGPRSSYNEQFF.

This clonotype was seen ten or more times. The chain couples TRBV5-1 to TRBJ2-2; tentatively, D is TRBD1 (5 bases). The V gene's germline CDR1 is SGHRS and CDR2 YFSETQ. With 4 bases removed from V and 2 bases from J, the gap between germline ends came to 12 bases. The CDR3 totals 15 residues. CDR3 nucleotide sequence: TGCGCCAGCAGCGTTGAAGGGGCCAACACCGGGGAGCTGTTTTTT. It codes for CASSVEGANTGELFF.

This clonotype was recorded a few times. The genes are TRBV20-1 and TRBJ1-6, with D unresolved. Germline-derived CDR1 and CDR2 are DFQATT and SNEGSKA (reference sequence). Deletions cut 0 bases from V and 9 bases from J, with 15 bases between. This CDR3 has 15 amino acids. CDR3 loop: CSARDWLSEGSPLHF. The CDR3 coding sequence is TGCAGTGCTAGAGATTGGTTGTCCGAGGGTTCACCCCTCCACTTT.

With regard to this clonotype: A much larger clone lies a single base off, so this may be a read error. The V and J genes are TRBV7-6 and TRBJ1-5; no firm D call. The CDR3 totals 14 residues. Germline V gene data show CDR1 as SGHVS and CDR2 as FNYEAQ. The V and J ends lost 8 bases and 3 bases respectively, with 14 bases between them. This chain's CDR3 is CASGLDGTNQPQHF. In DNA, the CDR3 is TGTGCCAGCGGCCTGGACGGTACCAATCAGCCCCAGCATTTT. The entire variable domain, with the rest obtained from reference TRBV7-6 and TRBJ1-5, is as follows: GAGVSQSPRYKVTKRGQDVALRCDPISGHVSLYWYRQALGQGPEFLTYFNYEAQQDKSGLPNDRFSAERPEGSISTLTIQRTEQRDSAMYRCASGLDGTNQPQHFGDGTRLSIL.

This clonotype was found many times. The rearrangement links TRBV5-1 to TRBJ2-7; possible D gene TRBD2, 5 bases. The CDR3 contains 13 residues. Germline CDR1 reads SGHRS; CDR2 reads YFSETQ. V lost 0 bases and J lost 3, with 7 bases in between. The CDR3 is CASSLGSDYEQYF. The CDR3 DNA reads as TGCGCCAGCAGCTTGGGTAGCGACTACGAGCAGTACTTC. The full variable domain, rest sourced from reference TRBV5-1 and TRBJ2-7, is KAGVTQTPRYLIKTRGQQVTLSCSPISGHRSVSWYQQTPGQGLQFLFEYFSETQRNKGNFPGRFSGRQFSNSRSEMNVSTLELGDSALYLCASSLGSDYEQYFGPGTRLTVT.

Regarding this clonotype: A single base separates this from a much larger clone, so it may be a read error. The chain combines TRBV7-9 with TRBJ2-7; D gene unclear. The length of the CDR3 is 12 residues. Germline V gene sequence: CDR1 SEHNR, CDR2 FQNEAQ (reference sequence). In DNA, the CDR3 is TGTGCCAGCAGCTACCCATTGGGCGAGCGGTACTTC. It translates to CASSYPLGERYF.